This TCR beta chain is drawn from a study of shared clonotypes between healthy human individuals. To note about this clone: Its antigen is still unknown.

Germline CDR1 and CDR2: SGHRS and YFSETQ. J gave up 4 bases and V 0 bases, and 3 bases lay outside the gene matches. There are 14 residues in the CDR3. Study results and caveats: Expectations were that clonotype sharing among donors would be affected by sequencing depth.

An assay was performed, and its level was deep. The data were produced by immunoSEQ multiplex PCR, yet TCRdb's version contains in-frame clones alone and is incomplete. This sample has 850,000 to 1,200,000 clones, with about 77% found just once. Material: memory CD4+ T cells sorted from blood. Subset: CD45RA-negative fraction. The source is a man aged 18 to 30 in good health. The chain uses TRBV5-1 and TRBJ1-1; 7 positions match TRBD1. CDR3 coding DNA: TGCGCCAGCAGCTTGGAAGGGGGCATCACTGAAGCTTTCTTT. Protein: CASSLEGGITEAFF.